These 5 T cell receptor beta chains came from one sample sequenced in a study of response to subunit inactivated influenza vaccine. Using its own MiXCR run on the RT-PCR reads, TCRdb lists one record per CDR3 protein. The table lists approximately 730,000 distinct CDR3 sequences, about 15% of them singletons. Sequencing was performed on PBMCs from blood, taken around two weeks before vaccination. The source is a man aged 50 to 60 who received an inactivated influenza vaccine.

This clonotype occurred a few times. The chain joins TRBV5-1 to TRBJ2-1; 10 positions match TRBD1. Trimming cost V 4 bases and J 6 bases; bases outside gene matches: 7. Germline lookup yields CDR1 SGHRS and CDR2 YFSETQ. The CDR3 covers 15 residues. CDR3: CASSPDRGLGNEQFF. CDR3 nucleotides: TGCGCCAGCAGCCCTGACAGGGGGCTGGGCAATGAGCAGTTCTTC.

The table lists this clonotype with a few counts. Mismatch with germline at one junction end may stem from a read error. J is TRBJ2-1 and V is TRBV19; TRBD2 might be the D (6 bases). The CDR3 has 16 residues. Per germline, CDR1 LNHDA and CDR2 SQIVND (reference sequence). The CDR3 here is CASSIGLGPSNNEQFF. The CDR3 DNA follows: TGTGCCAGTAGTATAGGACTAGGCCCCTCCAACAATGAGCAGTTCTTC.

This chain links TRBV11-2 with TRBJ2-4, with 10 positions matching TRBD1. V shed 2 bases and J 2 bases; nucleotides not matched to a gene: 6. CDR1 is SGHAT, CDR2 FQNNGV, per germline. This CDR3 has 17 amino acids. The CDR3 loop reads CASSLTDRGLSKNIQYF. The CDR3 DNA follows: TGTGCCAGCAGCTTAACCGACAGGGGGCTGTCCAAAAACATTCAGTACTTC.

This clonotype was observed a handful of times. The chain employs TRBV20-1 and TRBJ1-5, with 10 bases matching TRBD1. The CDR3 is made up of 14 amino acids. CDR1 is DFQATT, CDR2 SNEGSKA, per germline (reference sequence). The V segment lost 6 bases and the J segment 2 bases; nucleotides outside the gene matches: 4. The CDR3 spells CSATTGGGNQPQHF. DNA of the CDR3: TGCAGTGCAACGACAGGGGGCGGCAATCAGCCCCAGCATTTT.

The genes are TRBV6-2 or TRBV6-3 and TRBJ1-1, with 7 bases identical to TRBD1. Per germline, CDR1 MNHEY and CDR2 SVGEGT. The CDR3 loop spans 13 amino acids. Germline trimming cut 6 bases from V and 5 bases from J; bases unmatched to any gene: 6. The CDR3 DNA reads as TGTGCCAGCAGAGAAGACAGGGTGACTGAAGCTTTCTTT. This translates into CASREDRVTEAFF.